The rows below give T cell receptor beta chains drawn from one sample of a study of patients and donors after allogeneic stem cell transplantation. MiXCR, applied by TCRdb to the RT-PCR reads, yields one record per CDR3 protein. Of about 960,000 distinct CDR3 sequences listed, under 20% were seen once; the top ten hold approximately 5.9%. Sequencing was performed on blood, either unsorted or a sorted T cell fraction (not recorded which). Every receptor here comes from a human donor who was either an allogeneic HSCT recipient or a stem cell or donor lymphocyte infusion donor (not recorded which). It is not recorded whose cells these are; they may come from a transplant donor. CDR3s include the opening cysteine and the closing phenylalanine or tryptophan.

TRBJ1-5 | TRBV18 | CASSPAGFGNQPQHF
TRBJ1-4 | TRBV4-3 | CASSQVGQGGGGKLFF
TRBJ1-1 | TRBV4-1 | CASSPRTGGGNSEAFF
TRBJ1-2 | TRBV15 | CATSRPGQGRSGYTF
TRBJ1-2 | TRBV20-1 | CSARARGVNYGYTF
TRBJ2-1 | TRBV27 | CASSFSRGTYNEQFF
TRBJ2-7 | TRBV19 | CASSIVSGSYEQYF
TRBJ2-7 | TRBV4-1 | CASSQAMTSGRREQYF
TRBJ2-3 | TRBV20-1 | CSARPSSRLAGVTDTQYF
TRBJ2-5 | TRBV12-3/TRBV12-4 | CASSGIAGGSQETQYF
TRBJ2-5 | TRBV12-3/TRBV12-4 | CASSVSGREETQYF
TRBJ2-2 | TRBV21-1 | CASSKKASRGDTGELFF
TRBJ2-7 | TRBV5-1 | CASKQRTDYEQYF
TRBJ2-3 | TRBV7-9 | CASSERGRETTDTQYF
TRBJ2-7 | TRBV7-9 | CASSPIMRDGEQYF
TRBJ2-7 | TRBV28 | CASKRRRSYEQYF
TRBJ1-5 | TRBV28 | CASSFRGWDQPQHF
TRBJ2-1 | TRBV9 | CASSVASYNEQFF
TRBJ2-5 | TRBV12-3/TRBV12-4 | CASSLGDREETQYF
TRBJ1-6 | TRBV12-3/TRBV12-4 | CASSLDRAGNSPLHF
TRBJ2-7 | TRBV2 | CASRTTSGKAYEQYF
TRBJ1-2 | TRBV5-8 | CASSSLNYGYTF
TRBJ2-5 | TRBV29-1 | CSVETWETQYF
TRBJ1-4 | TRBV18 | CASSPTGGSNEKLFF
TRBJ2-2 | TRBV20-1 | CSARDSLLAGEWSVNTGELFF
TRBJ2-1 | TRBV13 | CASSYTSGISYNEQFF
TRBJ2-7 | TRBV4-1 | CASSQEGGRSEQYF
TRBJ2-7 | TRBV5-5 | CASSAGVAGEQYF
TRBJ2-3 | TRBV20-1 | CSARMREGRVDTQYF
TRBJ2-5 | TRBV7-6 | CASSLYRRMYQETQYF
TRBJ2-5 | TRBV20-1 | CTVGLAPHQETQYF
TRBJ2-7 | TRBV6-2/TRBV6-3 | CASSYPSYEQYF
TRBJ1-1 | TRBV7-2 | CASSLEGTPPEAFF
TRBJ1-2 | TRBV4-1 | CASSSPPQGGLVTF
TRBJ2-1 | TRBV11-2 | CASTQGAHEQFF
TRBJ1-1 | TRBV5-6 | CASSFLKLSANTEAFF
TRBJ1-1 | TRBV7-9 | CASSLSHSAEAFF
TRBJ2-7 | TRBV12-3/TRBV12-4 | CASSLRGGSYEQYF
TRBJ2-3 | TRBV6-2/TRBV6-3 | CASSYATGGPDTQYF
TRBJ2-2 | TRBV10-3 | CAIGKGLAGGLSTGELFF
TRBJ2-7 | TRBV7-9 | CASSQQGGMYEQYF
TRBJ2-2 | TRBV18 | CASSPPGSSNTGELFF
TRBJ2-1 | TRBV7-9 | CASSPSVDHQFF